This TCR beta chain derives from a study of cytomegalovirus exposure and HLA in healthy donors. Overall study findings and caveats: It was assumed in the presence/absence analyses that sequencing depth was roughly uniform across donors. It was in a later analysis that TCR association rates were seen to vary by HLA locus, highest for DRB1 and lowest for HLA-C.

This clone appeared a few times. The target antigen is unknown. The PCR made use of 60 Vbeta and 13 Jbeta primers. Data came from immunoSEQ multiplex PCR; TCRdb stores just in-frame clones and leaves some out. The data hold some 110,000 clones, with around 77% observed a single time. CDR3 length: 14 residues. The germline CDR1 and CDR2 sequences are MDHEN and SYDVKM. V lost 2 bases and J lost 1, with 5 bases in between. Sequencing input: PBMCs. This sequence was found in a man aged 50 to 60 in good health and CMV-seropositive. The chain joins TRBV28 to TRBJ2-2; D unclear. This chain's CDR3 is CASSLTRNTGELFF. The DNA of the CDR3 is TGTGCCAGCAGTTTAACCAGGAACACCGGGGAGCTGTTTTTT.